These 12 T cell receptor beta chains came from one sample sequenced in a study of blood T cells in healthy people across ages (dated by TCRdb to 2015 to 2017). Library preparation used 5' RACE. For sequencing, an Illumina HiSeq 2500 was employed. A second PCR of roughly 6 to 12 cycles was run with a J-beta primer mix and a sample-barcoded 5' primer. Starting from the raw public reads, TCRdb applied fastp trimming at Q25, assembled clones with MiXCR and retained in-frame beta chains. Entries are consolidated by CDR3 protein sequence, retaining the most common genes and DNA. The sample table lists about 720,000 distinct CDR3 sequences, 22% of them with a count of one. The ten largest clonotypes hold approximately 20% of the sample. Sequencing was carried out using blood. These receptors originate from a man in his 70s in good health.

The table lists this clonotype with a few counts. The chain is built from TRBV12-3 or TRBV12-4 and TRBJ2-3; D assignment may be TRBD1 or TRBD2 (6 bases each). This CDR3 comprises 18 residues. V lost 1 base and J lost 7, with 24 bases in between. CDR3 sequence (DNA): TGTGCCAGCAGTTTAGGAACTGTGTCGGGGGCCGAAGAACATACGCAGTATTTT. It specifies CASSLGTVSGAEEHTQYF.

The chain employs TRBV3-1 and TRBJ2-5; the D is unclear. The J call may be in error: the DNA end matches TRBJ2-1 better. Germline-derived CDR1 and CDR2 are LGHDT and YNNKEL (reference sequence). CDR3 length: 12 amino acids. The CDR3 region has the DNA TGTGCCAGCAGCCAATCGCAATATGAGCAGTTCTTC. Protein product: CASSQSQYEQFF.

The chain links TRBV2 to TRBJ1-6, with no clear D. The germline V gene encodes CDR1 SNHLY and CDR2 FYNNEI. V was clipped by 2 bases and J by 9 bases, with 2 bases between them. This CDR3 is built from 11 residues. As DNA, the CDR3 is TGTGCCAGCAGTGAAAGTTCACCCCTCCACTTT. As protein: CASSESSPLHF.

In this sample, this clonotype turned up many times. The V call is TRBV29-1, the J call TRBJ1-1, with no clear D. Germline V gene lookup returns CDR1 SQVTM and CDR2 ANQGSEA. The V end was cut by 2 bases, the J end by 0 bases, with 7 bases between. This CDR3 has 13 amino acids. DNA for the CDR3: TGCAGCGTTGAACGGGCGGTGAACACTGAAGCTTTCTTT. It is translated as CSVERAVNTEAFF.

This clonotype was seen a handful of times. The CDR3 here is CASSYAGQGVNIQYF. The CDR3 DNA follows: TGTGCCAGCAGTTATGCCGGGCAGGGAGTGAACATTCAGTACTTC. The V and J genes are TRBV6-2 or TRBV6-3 and TRBJ2-4, with D possibly called TRBD1 or TRBD2 (5 bases each). The CDR3 contains 15 residues. Germline V gene lookup returns CDR1 MNHEY and CDR2 SVGEGT. Trimming removed 3 bases from V and 7 bases from J, with 16 bases in between.

This chain joins TRBV6-5 and TRBJ1-3, with 9 nucleotides matching TRBD1. Germline CDR1 is MNHEY and CDR2 is SVGAGI. J lost 2 bases, V lost 0 bases, and 8 bases had no gene match. The CDR3 loop spans 18 amino acids. The CDR3 is CASSYSGTGISAGNTIYF. The CDR3 DNA sequence: TGTGCCAGCAGTTACTCCGGGACAGGGATATCGGCTGGAAACACCATATATTTT.

V gene TRBV20-1 combines with J gene TRBJ1-2, with D possibly matching TRBD1 (5 bases). V was clipped by 6 bases and J by 8 bases, with 16 bases between them. The germline V gene encodes CDR1 DFQATT and CDR2 SNEGSKA (reference sequence). The CDR3 has 12 amino acids. The CDR3 DNA reads TGCAGTGCCTTGCGGGAGGGGCCGGGCTACACCTTC. Encoded protein: CSALREGPGYTF.

The chain uses TRBV12-3 or TRBV12-4 and TRBJ1-2; 8 bases match TRBD1. This CDR3 spans 13 amino acids. The ends lost 6 bases at V and 7 bases at J; junction bases unmatched: 7. The CDR3 coding sequence is TGTGCCAGCAGGGAGGGACAGGCCCCTGGCTACACCTTC. As protein: CASREGQAPGYTF.

The rearrangement joins TRBV20-1 to TRBJ2-1; unclear D gene. V was trimmed by 6 bases and J by 0 bases, leaving 12 bases between them. Germline V gene sequence: CDR1 DFQATT, CDR2 SNEGSKA (reference sequence). The CDR3 covers 14 residues. The CDR3 coding sequence is TGCAGTGCCCCTATCTGGGGCTCCTACAATGAGCAGTTCTTC. Translated: CSAPIWGSYNEQFF.

This clonotype was observed a few times. Since no conserved phenylalanine or tryptophan closes the CDR3, a read error is the likely cause. The chain recombines TRBV20-1 with TRBJ2-5; TRBD2 agrees at 7 bases. This CDR3 spans 15 amino acids. Germline lookup yields CDR1 DFQATT and CDR2 SNEGSKA (reference sequence). Trimming took 5 bases from V and 11 from J; bases not matched to a gene: 20. For the CDR3, the DNA is TGCAGTGCTTTGGGAGGGATGGGCTCCCAGGGTGAGCAGTACGTC. The encoded protein is CSALGGMGSQGEQYV.

The V call is TRBV10-1, the J call TRBJ2-3; 10 positions agree with TRBD2. The CDR3 spans 22 residues. Germline V lookup: CDR1 WNHNN, CDR2 SYGVQD (reference sequence). V dropped 5 bases and J dropped 0; count of bases not matched to a gene: 23. The CDR3 sequence: CASSSTSSGGPRRKPSTDTQYF. CDR3 DNA sequence: TGCGCCAGCAGTTCTACGAGTAGCGGGGGGCCCAGACGGAAACCTAGCACAGATACGCAGTATTTT.

This chain links TRBV20-1 with TRBJ2-3; a possible D gene is TRBD2 (5 bases). CDR3 length: 17 residues. The germline V gene encodes CDR1 DFQATT and CDR2 SNEGSKA (reference sequence). V was trimmed by 6 bases and J by 2 bases, leaving 24 bases between them. CDR3: CSALSPVRTGHTDTQYF. The CDR3 bases are TGCAGTGCCCTAAGCCCTGTACGGACTGGCCACACAGATACGCAGTATTTT.